This T cell receptor beta chain is drawn from a study of cytomegalovirus exposure and HLA in healthy donors. Study-level findings and limits: In a later analysis, parvovirus B19, influenza, CMV and Epstein-Barr virus appeared linked to several top co-occurrence clusters. Some TCR beta chains (164 of them) were listed as cytomegalovirus-associated. Presence/absence results assume similar sequencing depth per donor, which may not hold.

The primer mix had 60 Vbeta and 13 Jbeta primers. Here immunoSEQ multiplex PCR was the method, and the copy in TCRdb shows in-frame clones only, minus some. The table shows roughly 120,000 clones, with approximately 81% occurring only once. With 2 bases removed from V and 5 bases from J, the gap between germline ends came to 16 bases. Germline-derived CDR1 and CDR2 are MNHNY and SVGAGI (reference sequence). This CDR3 has 15 residues. This clone has only one observation. The antigen remains undetermined. The sample taken for sequencing was PBMCs. This chain connects TRBV6-6 to TRBJ2-7; D call uncertain. The TCR sequence derives from a middle-aged woman in good health and CMV-seronegative. The CDR3: CASSYIAEVLDEQYF. Written as DNA, the CDR3 is TGTGCCAGCAGTTACATAGCAGAAGTCCTCGACGAGCAGTACTTC.